This T cell receptor beta chain was sequenced in a study of human T cells and chemical hapten exposure (dated by TCRdb to about 2021). General notes on the study: For sensitization, 2% DPC in acetone was applied to a roughly 2 cm by roughly 2 cm area of upper inner arm skin. For TCR sequencing, blood came from about 29 alopecia patients at anywhere from one to four time points (pre-sensitization, 2, 6 and 24 weeks). Patients additionally received weekly therapeutic DPC doses to the scalp throughout the roughly 25-week study period. The patient cohort, mostly female, included alopecia areata with under or over 50% scalp involvement, alopecia totalis and alopecia universalis. Patch testing was performed on the upper back with Finn chambers containing 0.01% DPC, and the patch tests were scored after 6 days according to International Contact Dermatitis Research Group standards. Blood samples were taken from patients before sensitization (week 0) and at 2, 6 and about 24 weeks after DPC sensitization. Libraries were pooled for sequencing, and variation in per-sample TCR yields was attributed mainly to small differences in library volumes within the pool. In alopecia patients, the study followed how the peripheral blood TCR repertoire changed in vivo over primary and secondary sensitization to diphenylcyclopropenone (DPC), a hapten. What the research found in general, with its limitations: Repeated subsampling changed both the strength of the expansion versus patch-test correlation and the threshold at which the correlation became significant. DPC sensitization did not change the number of TCRs with a frequency above 1 in 1000, and there was no evidence of changes in global repertoire structure. Patch test score correlated positively with the number of PT1 expanded TCRs, reaching significance at thresholds 8, 16 and 32 but not at 4. All patients had alopecia, a presumed autoimmune disease, so their immune response might differ from that of healthy individuals. Expanded TCRs formed significantly more large CDR3 similarity clusters than pre-sensitization or healthy control sets, consistent with antigen-driven responses.

The library came from RACE. Instrument used: NextSeq 500. During library preparation, unique molecular identifiers were attached to individual cDNA molecules so that TCRs could be counted quantitatively and reproducibly. From each blood RNA sample, both TCR alpha and TCR beta chains were sequenced. In the original analysis: The median number of TCRs per sample was approximately 96,000, ranging from roughly 20,000 to 690,600. V, J and CDR3 annotation of the TCR reads was carried out using the Decombinator software suite. For the PS versus PT1 abundance plots, all samples were subsampled to the same number of TCRs (28,000). Expanded TCRs were defined as absent before sensitization and observed at least eight times at the 2-week time point. TCRdb applied fastp at Q25 and MiXCR to the public reads, then kept only in-frame beta chains. When rows share a CDR3 protein, they turn into one entry using the most common DNA and genes. The V and J calls, along with clone size, are taken from TCRdb and not from the paper's own processing. The sample table records 80,000 to 100,000 distinct CDR3 sequences; approximately 10% of these occur just once. More than 0.85% of the sample is in the top ten clones.

CDR1 LGHDT and CDR2 YNNKEL were looked up in the germline V gene (reference sequence). The CDR3, cysteine through phenylalanine, is 11 amino acids long. The sequence is cut down to CDR3 DNA, 33 bases in frame from base 1. V was cut back by 1 base and J by 6 bases, leaving a gap of 0 bases between them. The intended sense of this specimen's time point label: patch test 3, about 24 weeks after DPC sensitization. The sample's treatment or condition label is to be understood as: therapeutic diphenylcyclopropenone sensitization with weekly scalp DPC. Blood at each patch-test visit was drawn before the patch test was applied. To be eligible, patients had to be aged 18 to 70, diagnosed with alopecia and judged suitable for DPC therapy, while pregnant patients were excluded. Total RNA was extracted from unfractionated whole blood that had been collected in Tempus Blood RNA tubes. This clonotype occurred many times. Its antigen is unknown. No base quality information exists; no much larger clone differs at one position.

The source of this sequence is a woman in her 30s with alopecia areata. Some clones in this sample may be carry-over from other donors' samples. Sequencing was performed on whole blood, taken in connection with sensitization to the hapten diphenylcyclopropenone (DPC). This chain is built from TRBV3-1 and TRBJ2-2; no D gene call is confident. The CDR3 protein is CASSQAGELFF. The nucleotide sequence reads TGTGCCAGCAGCCAAGCCGGGGAGCTGTTTTTT.